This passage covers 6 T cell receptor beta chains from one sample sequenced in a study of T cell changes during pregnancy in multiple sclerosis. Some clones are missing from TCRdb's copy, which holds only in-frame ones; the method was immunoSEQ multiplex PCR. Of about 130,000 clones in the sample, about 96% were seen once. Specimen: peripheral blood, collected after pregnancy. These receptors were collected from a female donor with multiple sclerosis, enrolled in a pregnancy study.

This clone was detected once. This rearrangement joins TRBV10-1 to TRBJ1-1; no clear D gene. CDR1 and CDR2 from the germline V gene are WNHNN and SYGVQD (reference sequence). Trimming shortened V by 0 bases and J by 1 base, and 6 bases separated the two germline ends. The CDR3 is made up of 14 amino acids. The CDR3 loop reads CASSESAKNTEAFF. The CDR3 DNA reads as TGCGCCAGCAGTGAGTCGGCCAAGAACACTGAAGCTTTCTTT.

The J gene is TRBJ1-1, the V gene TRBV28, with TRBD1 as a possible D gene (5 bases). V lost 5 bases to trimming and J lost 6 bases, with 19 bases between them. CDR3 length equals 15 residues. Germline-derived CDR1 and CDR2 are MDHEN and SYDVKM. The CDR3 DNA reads TGTGCCAGCAGTCGTTGGGGAGGGGTCGAGGCTGAAGCTTTCTTT. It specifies CASSRWGGVEAEAFF. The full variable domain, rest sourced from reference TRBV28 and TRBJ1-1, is DVKVTQSSRYLVKRTGEKVFLECVQDMDHENMFWYRQDPGLGLRLIYFSYDVKMKEKGDIPEGYSVSREKKERFSLILESASTNQTSMYLCASSRWGGVEAEAFFGQGTRLTVV.

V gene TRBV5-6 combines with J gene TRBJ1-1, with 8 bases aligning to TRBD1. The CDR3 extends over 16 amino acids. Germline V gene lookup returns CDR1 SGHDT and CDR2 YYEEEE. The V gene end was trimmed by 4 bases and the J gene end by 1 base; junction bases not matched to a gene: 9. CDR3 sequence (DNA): TGTGCCAGCAGCAGGACAGGGTGGGGACAGAACACTGAAGCTTTCTTT. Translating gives CASSRTGWGQNTEAFF.

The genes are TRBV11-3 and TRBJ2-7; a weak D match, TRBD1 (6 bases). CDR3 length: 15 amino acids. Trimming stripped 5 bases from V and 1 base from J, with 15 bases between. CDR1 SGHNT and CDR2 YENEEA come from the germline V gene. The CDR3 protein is CASSLGHGGSYEQYF. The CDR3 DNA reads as TGTGCCAGCAGCCTGGGACATGGCGGATCCTACGAGCAGTACTTC.

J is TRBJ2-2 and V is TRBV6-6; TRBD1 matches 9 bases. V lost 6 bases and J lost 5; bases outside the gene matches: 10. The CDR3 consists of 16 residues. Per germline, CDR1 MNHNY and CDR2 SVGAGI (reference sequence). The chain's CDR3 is CASRGPGTGSTGELFF. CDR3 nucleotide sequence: TGTGCCAGCAGAGGACCCGGGACAGGGAGTACCGGGGAGCTGTTTTTT.

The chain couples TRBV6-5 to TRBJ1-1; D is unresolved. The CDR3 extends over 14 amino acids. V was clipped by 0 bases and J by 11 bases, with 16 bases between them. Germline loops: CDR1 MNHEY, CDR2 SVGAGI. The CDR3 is CASSYSRGRGRAFF. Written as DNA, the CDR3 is TGTGCCAGCAGTTACTCGCGAGGGCGCGGCAGGGCTTTCTTT.